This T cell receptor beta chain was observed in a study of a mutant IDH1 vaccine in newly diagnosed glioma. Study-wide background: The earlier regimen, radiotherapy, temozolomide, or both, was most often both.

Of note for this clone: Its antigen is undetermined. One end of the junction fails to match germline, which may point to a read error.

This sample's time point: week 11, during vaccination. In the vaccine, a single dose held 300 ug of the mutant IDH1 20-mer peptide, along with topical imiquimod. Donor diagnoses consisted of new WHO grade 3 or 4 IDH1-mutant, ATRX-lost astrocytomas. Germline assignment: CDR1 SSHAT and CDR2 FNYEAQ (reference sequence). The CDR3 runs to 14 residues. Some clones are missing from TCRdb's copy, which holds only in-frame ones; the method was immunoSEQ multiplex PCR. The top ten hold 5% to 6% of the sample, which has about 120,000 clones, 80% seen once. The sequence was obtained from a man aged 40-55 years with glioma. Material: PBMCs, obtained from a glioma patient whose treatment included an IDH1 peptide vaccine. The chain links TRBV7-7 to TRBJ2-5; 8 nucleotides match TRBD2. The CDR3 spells CASSLRGGVETQYF. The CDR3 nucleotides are TGTGCTAGCAGCTTACGGGGGGGGGTAGAGACCCAGTACTTC.